The entry that follows covers one TCR beta chain sequence. No antigen is known for it. Trimming pared 2 bases from V and 6 bases from J, leaving 20 bases between. Germline V gene data show CDR1 as PRHDT and CDR2 as FYEKMQ (reference sequence). The CDR3 is made up of 16 amino acids. CD45RA-negative memory and CD45RA+ naive subsets were split from the CD4+ cells. Over several immunoSEQ plates, each subset's genomic DNA was distributed in even portions. Profiled with immunoSEQ multiplex PCR; TCRdb holds only in-frame clones, not every one. In the table there are roughly 1.5 million clones, 95% to 99% of which are singletons. This sample was included in a study of shared clonotypes between healthy human individuals. Across the study: Each donor's CD8 memory used one plate, CD8 naive two, each CD4 subset three.

General study findings and limits: Estimated clonotype richness was generally higher in naive than memory subsets.

This TCR was recovered from a man aged 30-40 years in good health. Sequencing used naive CD4+ T cells sorted from blood. Sample subset: CD45RA+ positively selected. The V and J genes are TRBV13 and TRBJ2-7; the D gene is possibly TRBD1 (6 bases). The chain's CDR3 is CASSLTSLTPGAEQYF. The DNA of the CDR3 is TGTGCCAGCAGCTTAACCTCCCTGACCCCAGGGGCCGAGCAGTACTTC.